This T cell receptor beta chain was profiled in a study of CD8 T cells in ankylosing spondylitis. About this clonotype itself: Its matching antigen is unknown.

Researchers built TCR beta libraries using quantitative 5'-RACE with molecular barcodes. TCRdb reprocessed the 5' RACE reads via MiXCR and lists one record per CDR3 protein. The repertoire holds about 800,000 distinct CDR3 sequences, approximately 10% seen once, with 0.51% in the top ten. General study results and limits: Disease-associated clones were reportedly significantly overrepresented in matched ankylosing spondylitis synovial fluid. What appeared characteristic of ankylosing spondylitis blood was a TCR beta motif of eight or nine highly homologous variants.

This sequence originates from a male donor with ankylosing spondylitis. The sample was blood, either unsorted or a sorted T cell fraction (not recorded which).

In DNA form, the CDR3 reads TGTGCCATCAATAGGGACAGGGGGCTTGAGCAGTACTTC. Protein: CAINRDRGLEQYF. The chain uses TRBV10-3 and TRBJ2-7; 12 bases fit TRBD1. Losses at the gene ends were 7 bases for V and 7 bases for J; bases not matched to a gene: 5. The CDR3 covers 13 residues. The V gene's germline CDR1 is ENHRY and CDR2 SYGVKD.